The TCR beta chain under discussion was sequenced for a study of CD8 T cells in ankylosing spondylitis. Germline V gene data show CDR1 as MNHEY and CDR2 as SVGAGI. The CDR3 has 15 amino acids. Between the trimmed V and J ends, which lost 3 bases and 8 bases, there was a span of 17 bases. Researchers built TCR beta libraries using quantitative 5'-RACE with molecular barcodes. TCRdb recomputed calls from the 5' RACE reads with MiXCR, one row per CDR3 protein. This repertoire shows over 700,000 distinct CDR3 sequences, under 20% found once; its top ten account for around 19%. In regard to this clonotype: Its antigen is not identified.

Whole-study findings and limits: Disease-linked clones had a CD8+ phenotype and relatively low frequency in peripheral blood. Earlier reports found some motif variants in synovial fluid and blood in reactive arthritis. Typical of ankylosing spondylitis blood, it appeared, was a TCR beta motif of roughly eight highly homologous variants. Reportedly, matched ankylosing spondylitis synovial fluid was significantly enriched for disease-linked clones.

The TCR was taken from a male donor with ankylosing spondylitis. The specimen was blood, either unsorted or a sorted T cell fraction (not recorded which). The chain has TRBV6-5 and TRBJ2-4; D possibly uses TRBD1 or TRBD2 (5 bases each). This chain's CDR3 is CASSYPRDVGDIQYF. In nucleotides, the CDR3 is TGTGCCAGCAGTTATCCCCGGGACGTTGGAGACATTCAGTACTTC.